A selection of T cell receptor beta chains follows, all from one sample in a study of CD8 T cells in Susac syndrome. TCRdb re-derived calls from the immunoSEQ multiplex PCR reads in MiXCR, one entry per CDR3 protein. The data hold 170,000 or so distinct CDR3 sequences, with approximately 95% observed a single time. The sequencing sample was made of CD4+ T cells from PBMCs. All receptors derive from a human donor with multiple sclerosis. Each CDR3 is given with its conserved first and last residue. Only some rows state a clone size, as once, few, many or a class for expanded clones.

TRBV5-1 | . | CASSLLGTGGQETQYF
TRBV28 | . | CASISIYGYTF
TRBV2 | . | CASSEARQYNEQFF
TRBV25-1 | . | CASSEWGAGTGELFF
TRBV7-2 | once | CASSLVGPDTQYF
TRBV19 | . | CASSAFSGSSYNEQFF
TRBV5-1 | . | CASSPRGGGYEQYF
TRBV11-2 | . | CASSFGTSGKETQYF
TRBV11-2 | . | CASSSNPTGDYEQYF
TRBV12-3/TRBV12-4 | . | CASRGGHSGNTIYF
TRBV29-1 | . | CSVPTGPKVGTDTQYF
TRBV7-2 | . | CASSLVEGPSYEQYF
TRBV12-3/TRBV12-4 | . | CASRPTGLDEQYF
TRBV14 | . | CASSQDGVARHEQFF
TRBV7-3 | . | CASSPGGTNSPLHF
TRBV2 | . | CASSLGRTGDTQYF
TRBV4-3 | . | CASSQRIAGTDTQYF
TRBV6-2/TRBV6-3 | . | CASSISGANVLTF
TRBV7-8 | once | CASSPGGRTDTQYF
TRBV5-1 | . | CASSLEPGDEQYF
TRBV24-1 | few | CATNANDWTDLDTQYF
TRBV4-2 | once | CASSPSPTDRNTEAFF
TRBV30 | . | CAWSVHSSYEQYF
TRBV28 | once | CASSAPKYTGELFF
TRBV16 | . | CASSQRLQGSYSNQPQHF
TRBV13 | . | CASSSYRDRSYEQYF
TRBV6-5 | . | CASSASWYEQYF
TRBV12-3/TRBV12-4 | . | CASRPGTSVETQYF
TRBV7-3 | . | CASSSEATGGTEAFF
TRBV7-9 | . | CASSQSSGRVGEQYF
TRBV5-1 | . | CASSFNRGPSYEQYF
TRBV24-1 | . | CATIYSGSLFGETQYF
TRBV24-1 | . | CATSETGGWNQPQHF
TRBV3-1 | once | CASSQGGRAEFF
TRBV28 | . | CASSVFYEQYF
TRBV28 | . | CASRTGRAEQYF
TRBV2 | once | CASSASGRAGGEQFF
TRBV27 | . | CASSSKRFPRDRGQGGYGYTF
TRBV19 | . | CASNQGAEAFF
TRBV5-4 | . | CASSQGGRVYEQYF
TRBV30 | . | CARDRLIPGNTIYF
TRBV7-9 | . | CASSRDSTDTQYF
TRBV2 | . | CASSEWGGPAGNQPQHF
TRBV30 | . | CAWSYNRVNTGELFF
TRBV7-3 | . | CASSPTGSNTGELFF
TRBV7-2 | . | CASSRSDTQYF
TRBV20-1 | . | CSGKRDGRDTQYF
TRBV27 | . | CASSFPLPSSTDTQYF
TRBV28 | . | CASSSGSPPEQYF
TRBV4-3 | . | CASSQDIVDTQYF
TRBV27 | . | CASSSGQGWIADTQYF
TRBV4-1 | . | CASSQVNRDRGQESQYNEQFF
TRBV7-2 | . | CATSLGGGDEQYF
TRBV12-3/TRBV12-4 | . | CASSLMSDTQYF